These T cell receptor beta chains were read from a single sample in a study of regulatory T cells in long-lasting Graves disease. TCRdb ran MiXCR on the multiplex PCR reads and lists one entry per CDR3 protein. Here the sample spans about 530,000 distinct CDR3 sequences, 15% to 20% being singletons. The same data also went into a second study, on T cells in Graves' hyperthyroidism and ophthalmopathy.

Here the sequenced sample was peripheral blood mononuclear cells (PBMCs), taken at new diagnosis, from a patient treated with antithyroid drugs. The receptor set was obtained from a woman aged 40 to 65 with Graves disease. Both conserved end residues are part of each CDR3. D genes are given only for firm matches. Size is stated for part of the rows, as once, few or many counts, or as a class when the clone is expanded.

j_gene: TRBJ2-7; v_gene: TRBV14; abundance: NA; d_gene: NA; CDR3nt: TGTGCCAGCAGCCAGCTGAGGGGCACAGTTCCAGGCGAGCAGTACTTC; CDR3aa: CASSQLRGTVPGEQYF
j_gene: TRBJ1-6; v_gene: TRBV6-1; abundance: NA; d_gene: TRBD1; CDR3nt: TGTGCCAGCAGTCCGCGGGACAGGGTAAATTCACCCCTCCACTTT; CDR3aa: CASSPRDRVNSPLHF
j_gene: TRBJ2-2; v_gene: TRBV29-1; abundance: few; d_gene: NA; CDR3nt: TGCAGCGTTGAACAGTGGAACACCGGGGAGCTGTTTTTT; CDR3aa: CSVEQWNTGELFF
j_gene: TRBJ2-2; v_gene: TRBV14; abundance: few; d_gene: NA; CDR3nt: TGTGCCAGCAGTCGGCCGGGACCCACCGGGGAGCTGTTTTTT; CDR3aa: CASSRPGPTGELFF
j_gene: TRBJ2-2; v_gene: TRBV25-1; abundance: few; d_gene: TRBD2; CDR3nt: TGTGCCAGCAGTCCTTCTCCTGGCGGGGGGGCCTACTCGCTCGCCGGGGAGCTGTTTTTT; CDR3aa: CASSPSPGGGAYSLAGELFF
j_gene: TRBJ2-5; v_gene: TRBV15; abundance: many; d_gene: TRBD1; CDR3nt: TGTGCCACCAGCAGGTCCCCTACAGGGGTTGAGACCCAGTACTTC; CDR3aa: CATSRSPTGVETQYF
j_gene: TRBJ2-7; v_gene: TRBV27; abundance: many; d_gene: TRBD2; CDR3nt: TGTGCCAGCAGTTCCCTGACTAGCGGTTCCTACGAGCAGTACTTC; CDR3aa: CASSSLTSGSYEQYF
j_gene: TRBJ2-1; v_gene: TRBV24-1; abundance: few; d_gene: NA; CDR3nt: TGTGCCACCAGTGCTGGGACAATTTCCTACAATGAGCAGTTCTTC; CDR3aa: CATSAGTISYNEQFF
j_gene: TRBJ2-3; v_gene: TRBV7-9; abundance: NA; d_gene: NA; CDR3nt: TGTGCCAGCAGCTTCTCCTATACAGATACGCAGTATTTT; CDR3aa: CASSFSYTDTQYF
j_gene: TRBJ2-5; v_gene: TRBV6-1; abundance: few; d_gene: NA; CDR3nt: TGTGCCAGCAGGAAGGGGGAAGAGACCCAGTACTTC; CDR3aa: CASRKGEETQYF
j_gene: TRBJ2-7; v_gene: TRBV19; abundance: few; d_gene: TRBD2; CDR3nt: TGTGCCAGTCGAGACACATCGGGGGGGCGTAACGAGCAGTACTTC; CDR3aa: CASRDTSGGRNEQYF
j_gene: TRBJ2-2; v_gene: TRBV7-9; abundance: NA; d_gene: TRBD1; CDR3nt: TGTGCCAGCAGCTCCTCGGGACAGGGGGGCACCGGGGAGCTGTTTTTT; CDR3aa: CASSSSGQGGTGELFF
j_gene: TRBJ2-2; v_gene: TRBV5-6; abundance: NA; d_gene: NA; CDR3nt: TGTGCCAGCAGCTTCTGGCTCGAAACCGGGGAGCTGTTTTTT; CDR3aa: CASSFWLETGELFF
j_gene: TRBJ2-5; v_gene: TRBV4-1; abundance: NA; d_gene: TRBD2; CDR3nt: TGCGCCAGCAGCCAGAAAGAACTAGCGGGGCAAGAGACCCAGTACTTC; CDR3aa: CASSQKELAGQETQYF
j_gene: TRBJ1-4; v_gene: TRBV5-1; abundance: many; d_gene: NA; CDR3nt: TGCGCCAGCAGCGAGTATCCGGCGGAAAAACTGTTTTTT; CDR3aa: CASSEYPAEKLFF